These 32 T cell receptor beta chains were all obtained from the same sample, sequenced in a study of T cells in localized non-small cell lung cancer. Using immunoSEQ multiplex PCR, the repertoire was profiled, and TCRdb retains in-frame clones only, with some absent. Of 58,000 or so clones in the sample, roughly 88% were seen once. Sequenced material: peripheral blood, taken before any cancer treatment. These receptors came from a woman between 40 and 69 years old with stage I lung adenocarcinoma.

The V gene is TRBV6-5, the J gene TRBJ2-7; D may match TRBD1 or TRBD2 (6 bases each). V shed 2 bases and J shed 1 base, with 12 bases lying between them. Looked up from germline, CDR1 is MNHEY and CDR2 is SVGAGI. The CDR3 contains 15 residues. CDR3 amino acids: CASSYGGPTSYEQYF. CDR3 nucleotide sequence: TGTGCCAGCAGTTACGGGGGGCCAACATCCTACGAGCAGTACTTC.

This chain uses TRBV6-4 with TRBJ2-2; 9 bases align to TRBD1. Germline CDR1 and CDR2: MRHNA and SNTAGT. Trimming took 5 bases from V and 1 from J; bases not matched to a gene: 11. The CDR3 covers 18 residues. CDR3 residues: CASSLTGTGLRNTGELFF. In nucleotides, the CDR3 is TGTGCCAGCAGTTTAACCGGGACAGGGTTACGGAACACCGGGGAGCTGTTTTTT.

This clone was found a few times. CDR3 DNA sequence: TGTGCCAGCAGTGGAGGACAGGGGAACACTGAAGCTTTCTTT. Encoded protein: CASSGGQGNTEAFF. The chain recombines TRBV2 with TRBJ1-1, with 8 bases that match TRBD1. J was trimmed by 1 base and V by 4 bases; bases with no gene match: 2. Germline V gives CDR1 SNHLY, CDR2 FYNNEI. CDR3 length: 14 amino acids.

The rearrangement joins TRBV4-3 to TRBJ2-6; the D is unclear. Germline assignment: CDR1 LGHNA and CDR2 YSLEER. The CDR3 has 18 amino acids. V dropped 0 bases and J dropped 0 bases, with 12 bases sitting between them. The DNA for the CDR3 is TGCGCCAGCAGCCAAGATTCAGGCAGAAGCTCTGGGGCCAACGTCCTGACTTTC. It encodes CASSQDSGRSSGANVLTF.

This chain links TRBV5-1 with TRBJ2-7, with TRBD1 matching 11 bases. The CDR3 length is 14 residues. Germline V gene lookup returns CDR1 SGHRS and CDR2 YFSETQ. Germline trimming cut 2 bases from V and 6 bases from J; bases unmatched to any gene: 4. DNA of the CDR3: TGCGCCAGCAGCTTCGGACAGGGGGCAATCGAGCAGTACTTC. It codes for CASSFGQGAIEQYF. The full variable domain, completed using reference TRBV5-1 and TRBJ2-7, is KAGVTQTPRYLIKTRGQQVTLSCSPISGHRSVSWYQQTPGQGLQFLFEYFSETQRNKGNFPGRFSGRQFSNSRSEMNVSTLELGDSALYLCASSFGQGAIEQYFGPGTRLTVT.

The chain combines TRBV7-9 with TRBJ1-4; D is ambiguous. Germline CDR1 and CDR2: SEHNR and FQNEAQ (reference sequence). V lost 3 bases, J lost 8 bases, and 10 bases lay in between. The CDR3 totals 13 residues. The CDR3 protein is CASSLSSEEKLFF. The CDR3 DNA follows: TGTGCCAGCAGCTTGAGTTCAGAAGAAAAACTGTTTTTT.

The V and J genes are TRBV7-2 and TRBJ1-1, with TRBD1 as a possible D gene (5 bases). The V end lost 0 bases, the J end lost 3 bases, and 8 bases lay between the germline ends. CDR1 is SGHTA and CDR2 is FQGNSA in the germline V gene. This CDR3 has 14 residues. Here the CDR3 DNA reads TGTGCCAGCAGCTTAGCCAGGGAGTACACTGAAGCTTTCTTT. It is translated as CASSLAREYTEAFF.

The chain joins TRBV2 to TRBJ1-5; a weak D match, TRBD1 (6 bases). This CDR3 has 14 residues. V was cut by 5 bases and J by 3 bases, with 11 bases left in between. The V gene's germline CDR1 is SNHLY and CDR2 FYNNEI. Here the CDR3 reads CASSKDRNNQPQHF. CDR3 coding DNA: TGTGCCAGCAGTAAGGACAGAAACAATCAGCCCCAGCATTTT.

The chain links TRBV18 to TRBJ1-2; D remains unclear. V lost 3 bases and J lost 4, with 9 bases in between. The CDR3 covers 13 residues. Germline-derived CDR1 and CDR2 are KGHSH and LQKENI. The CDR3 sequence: CASSPVETYGYTF. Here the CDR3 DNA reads TGTGCCAGCTCACCCGTCGAGACCTATGGCTACACCTTC.

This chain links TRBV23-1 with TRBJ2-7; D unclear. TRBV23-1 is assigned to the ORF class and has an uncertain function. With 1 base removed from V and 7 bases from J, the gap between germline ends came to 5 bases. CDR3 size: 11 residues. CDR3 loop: CASSQYAEQYF. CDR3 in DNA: TGCGCCAGCAGTCAATATGCAGAGCAGTACTTC.

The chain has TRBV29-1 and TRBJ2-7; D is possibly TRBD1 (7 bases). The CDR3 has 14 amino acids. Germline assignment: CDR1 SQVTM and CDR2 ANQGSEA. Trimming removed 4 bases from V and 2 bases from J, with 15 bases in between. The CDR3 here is CSVAQGGGPYEQYF. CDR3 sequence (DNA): TGCAGCGTTGCCCAAGGAGGGGGCCCCTACGAGCAGTACTTC.

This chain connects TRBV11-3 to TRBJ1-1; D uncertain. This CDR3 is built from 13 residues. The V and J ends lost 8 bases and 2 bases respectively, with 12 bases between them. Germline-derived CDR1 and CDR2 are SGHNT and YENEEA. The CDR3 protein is CASALSVNTEAFF. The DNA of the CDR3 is TGTGCCAGCGCACTCTCAGTTAACACTGAAGCTTTCTTT.

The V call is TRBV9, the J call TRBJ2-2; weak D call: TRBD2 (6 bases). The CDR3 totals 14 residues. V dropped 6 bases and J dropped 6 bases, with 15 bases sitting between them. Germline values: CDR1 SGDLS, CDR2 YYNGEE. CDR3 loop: CASTPTGEAGELFF. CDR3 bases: TGTGCCAGCACCCCGACGGGGGAGGCCGGGGAGCTGTTTTTT.

As DNA, the CDR3 is TGTGCCAGCAGTTTATTGGGGAAACAGGAAAAACTGTTTTTT. Translated, it gives CASSLLGKQEKLFF. The chain joins TRBV27 to TRBJ1-4; D remains unclear. The germline V gene has CDR1 MNHEY and CDR2 SMNVEV (reference sequence). Trimming left V 1 base short and J 8 bases short, with 11 bases between. The CDR3 loop spans 14 amino acids.

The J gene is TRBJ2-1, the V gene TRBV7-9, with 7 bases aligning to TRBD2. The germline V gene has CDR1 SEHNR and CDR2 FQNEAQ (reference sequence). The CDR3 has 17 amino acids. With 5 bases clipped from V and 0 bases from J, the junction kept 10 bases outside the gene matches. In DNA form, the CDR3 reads TGTGCCAGCAGCCCCCCCGCGGGGGAGAGCTCCTACAATGAGCAGTTCTTC. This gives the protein CASSPPAGESSYNEQFF. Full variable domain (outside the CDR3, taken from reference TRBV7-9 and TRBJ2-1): DTGVSQNPRHKITKRGQNVTFRCDPISEHNRLYWYRQTLGQGPEFLTYFQNEAQLEKSRLLSDRFSAERPKGSFSTLEIQRTEQGDSAMYLCASSPPAGESSYNEQFFGPGTRLTVL.

The CDR3 reads CASSLVGSSSNYGYTF. The CDR3 DNA reads TGCGCCAGCAGCTTGGTAGGGTCCTCGAGCAACTATGGCTACACCTTC. V is TRBV5-1 and J is TRBJ1-2; D not resolved. V was cut by 0 bases and J by 2 bases, with 14 bases left in between. The CDR3 contains 16 residues. CDR1 is SGHRS, CDR2 YFSETQ, per germline.

The CDR3 region has the DNA TGCAGCGTTGAAGATCGACAGGGATCTGAAGCTTTCTTT. This translates into CSVEDRQGSEAFF. The rearrangement uses TRBV29-1 and TRBJ1-1; 7 bases line up with TRBD1. The CDR3 totals 13 residues. Germline V gene lookup returns CDR1 SQVTM and CDR2 ANQGSEA. The J segment lost 6 bases and the V segment lost 0 bases, leaving 4 bases of the junction unmatched.

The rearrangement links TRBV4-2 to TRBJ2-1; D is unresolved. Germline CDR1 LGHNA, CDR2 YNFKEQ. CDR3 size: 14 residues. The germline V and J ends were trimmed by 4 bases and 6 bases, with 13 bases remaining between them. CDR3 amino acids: CASSPTQVTNEQFF. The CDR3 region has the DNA TGTGCCAGCAGCCCAACTCAAGTAACCAATGAGCAGTTCTTC.

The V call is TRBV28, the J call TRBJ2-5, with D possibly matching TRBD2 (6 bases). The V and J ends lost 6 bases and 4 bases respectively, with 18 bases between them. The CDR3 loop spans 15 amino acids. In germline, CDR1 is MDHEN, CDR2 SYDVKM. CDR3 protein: CASRLPGAPRETQYF. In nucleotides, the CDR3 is TGTGCCAGCAGGTTACCGGGAGCCCCAAGAGAGACCCAGTACTTC.

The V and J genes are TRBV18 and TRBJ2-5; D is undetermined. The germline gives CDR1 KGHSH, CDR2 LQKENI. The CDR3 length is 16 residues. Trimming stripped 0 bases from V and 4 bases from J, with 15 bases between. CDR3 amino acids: CASSPPAKAVGETQYF. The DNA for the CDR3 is TGTGCCAGCTCACCACCGGCAAAAGCCGTGGGAGAGACCCAGTACTTC.

In DNA form, the CDR3 reads TGTGCCTGGAGTGTACAGGGGGCGCTGGGAAAACTGTTTTTT. It specifies CAWSVQGALGKLFF. The rearrangement joins TRBV30 to TRBJ1-4; 9 bases match TRBD1. Germline lookup yields CDR1 GTSNPN and CDR2 SVGIG (reference sequence). J was trimmed by 10 bases and V by 0 bases; bases with no gene match: 6. This CDR3 has 14 amino acids.

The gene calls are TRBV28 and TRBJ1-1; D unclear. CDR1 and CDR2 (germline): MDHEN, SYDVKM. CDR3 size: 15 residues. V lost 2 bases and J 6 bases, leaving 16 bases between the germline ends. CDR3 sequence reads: CASSLRSLQHPEAFF. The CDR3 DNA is TGTGCCAGCAGTTTAAGGTCCCTCCAACACCCTGAAGCTTTCTTT.

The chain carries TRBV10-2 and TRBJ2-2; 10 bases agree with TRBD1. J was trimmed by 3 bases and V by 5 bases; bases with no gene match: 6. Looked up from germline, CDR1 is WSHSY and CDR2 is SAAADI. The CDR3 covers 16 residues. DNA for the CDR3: TGCGCCAGCAGTTTTTACGGGACAGGGGACACCGGGGAGCTGTTTTTT. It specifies CASSFYGTGDTGELFF.

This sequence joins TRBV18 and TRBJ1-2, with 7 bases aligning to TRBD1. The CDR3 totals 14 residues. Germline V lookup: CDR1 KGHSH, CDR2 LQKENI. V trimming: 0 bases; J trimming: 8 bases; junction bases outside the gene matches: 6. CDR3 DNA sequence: TGTGCCAGCTCACCACCACGACAGGGCAGCGGCTACACCTTC. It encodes CASSPPRQGSGYTF.

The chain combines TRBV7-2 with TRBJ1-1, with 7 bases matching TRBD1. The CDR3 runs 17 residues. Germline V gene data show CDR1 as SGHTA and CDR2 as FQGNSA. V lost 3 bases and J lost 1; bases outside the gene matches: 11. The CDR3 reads CASSLRTGKTKNTEAFF. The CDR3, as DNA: TGTGCCAGCAGCTTGAGGACAGGTAAGACGAAGAACACTGAAGCTTTCTTT.

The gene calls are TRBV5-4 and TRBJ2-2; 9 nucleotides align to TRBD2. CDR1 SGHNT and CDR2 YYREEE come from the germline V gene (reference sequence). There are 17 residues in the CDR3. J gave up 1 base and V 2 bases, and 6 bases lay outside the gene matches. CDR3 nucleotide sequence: TGTGCCAGCAGCTTCTCGATGACTAGCGGGAACACCGGGGAGCTGTTTTTT. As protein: CASSFSMTSGNTGELFF.

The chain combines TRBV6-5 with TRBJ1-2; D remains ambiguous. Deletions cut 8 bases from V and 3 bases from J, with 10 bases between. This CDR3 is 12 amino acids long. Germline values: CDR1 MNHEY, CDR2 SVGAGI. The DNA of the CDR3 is TGTGCCAGCTCCATGGACGACTATGGCTACACCTTC. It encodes CASSMDDYGYTF.

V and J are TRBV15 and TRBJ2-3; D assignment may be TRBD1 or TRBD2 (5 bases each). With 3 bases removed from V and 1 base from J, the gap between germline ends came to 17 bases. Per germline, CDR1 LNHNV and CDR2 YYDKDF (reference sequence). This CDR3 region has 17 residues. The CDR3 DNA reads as TGTGCCACCAGCAGGATGACTCTAGGGACCGGCACAGATACGCAGTATTTT. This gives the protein CATSRMTLGTGTDTQYF.

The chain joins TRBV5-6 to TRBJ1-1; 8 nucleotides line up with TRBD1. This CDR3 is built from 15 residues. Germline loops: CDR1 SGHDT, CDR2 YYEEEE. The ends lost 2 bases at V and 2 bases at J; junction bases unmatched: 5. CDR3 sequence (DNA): TGTGCCAGCAGCTTCCAGGGGGCGGTAAACACTGAAGCTTTCTTT. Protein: CASSFQGAVNTEAFF.

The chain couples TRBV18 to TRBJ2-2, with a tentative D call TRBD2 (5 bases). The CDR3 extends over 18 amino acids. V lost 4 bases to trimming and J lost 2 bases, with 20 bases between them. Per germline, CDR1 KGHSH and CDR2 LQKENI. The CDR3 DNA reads TGTGCCAGCTCACTATTCTCCACGGGAACATTTAACACCGGGGAGCTGTTTTTT. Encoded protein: CASSLFSTGTFNTGELFF.

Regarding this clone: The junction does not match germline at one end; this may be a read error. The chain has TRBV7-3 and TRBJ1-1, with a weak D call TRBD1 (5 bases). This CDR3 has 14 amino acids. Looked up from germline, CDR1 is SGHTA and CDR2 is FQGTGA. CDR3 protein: CASSSRDPRTEAFF. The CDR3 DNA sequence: TGTGCCAGCAGCTCCCGGGACCCCCGCACTGAAGCCTTCTTT. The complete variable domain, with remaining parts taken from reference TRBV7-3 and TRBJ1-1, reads GAGVSQTPSNKVTEKGKYVELRCDPISGHTALYWYRQSLGQGPEFLIYFQGTGAADDSGLPNDRFFAVRPEGSVSTLKIQRTERGDSAVYLCASSSRDPRTEAFFGQGTRLTVV.

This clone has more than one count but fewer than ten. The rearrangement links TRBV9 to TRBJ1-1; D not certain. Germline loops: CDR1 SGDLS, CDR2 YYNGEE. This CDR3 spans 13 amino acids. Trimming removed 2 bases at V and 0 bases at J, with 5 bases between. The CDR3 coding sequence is TGTGCCAGCAGCGTCTCGGTGAACACTGAAGCTTTCTTT. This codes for CASSVSVNTEAFF. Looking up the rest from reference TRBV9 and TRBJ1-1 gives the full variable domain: DSGVTQTPKHLITATGQRVTLRCSPRSGDLSVYWYQQSLDQGLQFLIQYYNGEERAKGNILERFSAQQFPDLHSELNLSSLELGDSALYFCASSVSVNTEAFFGQGTRLTVV.